Below are 2 T cell receptor beta chains sequenced from a single sample in a study of shared clonotypes between healthy human individuals. The naive CD8 subset, CD45RO-negative cells positively selected for CCR7, excluded terminally differentiated effector memory CD45RA+ cells. Generated by immunoSEQ multiplex PCR, the TCRdb table keeps only in-frame clones and is missing some. The sample includes 550,000 to 650,000 clones, 96% of them seen just once. The material sequenced was naive CD8+ T cells sorted from blood. The receptors stem from a woman aged 25 to 39 in good health.

The chain recombines TRBV28 with TRBJ2-7; weak D call: TRBD1 (6 bases). Germline CDR1 and CDR2: MDHEN and SYDVKM. V shed 8 bases and J shed 2 bases, with 22 bases lying between them. The CDR3 consists of 16 residues. The CDR3 reads CASHITLDSYTYEQYF. The CDR3 DNA reads as TGTGCCAGCCATATCACCTTGGACAGCTACACCTACGAGCAGTACTTC.

The V call is TRBV13, the J call TRBJ2-2, with a tentative D call TRBD2 (5 bases). The CDR3 covers 15 residues. Germline V lookup: CDR1 PRHDT, CDR2 FYEKMQ (reference sequence). Trimming took 0 bases from V and 5 from J, leaving 10 bases between them. The CDR3 region is CASSLGGAATGELFF. CDR3 sequence (DNA): TGTGCCAGCAGCTTAGGGGGAGCGGCGACCGGGGAGCTGTTTTTT.